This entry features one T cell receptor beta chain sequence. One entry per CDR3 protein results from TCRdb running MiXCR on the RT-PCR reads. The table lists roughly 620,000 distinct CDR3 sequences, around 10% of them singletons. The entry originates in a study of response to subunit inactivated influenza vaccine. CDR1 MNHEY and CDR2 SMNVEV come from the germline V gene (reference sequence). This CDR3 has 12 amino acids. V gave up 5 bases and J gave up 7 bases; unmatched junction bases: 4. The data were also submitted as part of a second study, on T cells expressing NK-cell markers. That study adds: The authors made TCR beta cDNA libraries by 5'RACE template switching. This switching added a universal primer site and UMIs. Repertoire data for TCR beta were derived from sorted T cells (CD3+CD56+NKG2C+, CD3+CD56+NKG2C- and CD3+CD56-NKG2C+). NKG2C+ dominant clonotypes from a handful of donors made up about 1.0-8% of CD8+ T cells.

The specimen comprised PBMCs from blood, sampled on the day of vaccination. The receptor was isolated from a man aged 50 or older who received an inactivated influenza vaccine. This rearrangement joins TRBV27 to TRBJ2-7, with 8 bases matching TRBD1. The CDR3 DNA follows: TGTGCCAGCAGTCTGCGGACAGGGGAGCAGTACTTC. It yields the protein CASSLRTGEQYF.